The clone carrying this T cell receptor beta chain was seen only a few times. Sorting of unstimulated PBMCs yielded separate CD3+CD4+ and CD3+CD8+ fractions. This sample is part of a study of T cell clones after liver transplantation. CDR1 SGHVS and CDR2 FNYEAQ come from the germline V gene. The J segment lost 2 bases and the V segment lost 5 bases, leaving 15 bases of the junction unmatched. This CDR3 is 19 amino acids long. Data came from immunoSEQ multiplex PCR; TCRdb stores just in-frame clones and leaves some out. The top ten hold approximately 31% of the sample, which has some 13,000 clones, 74% seen once.

The V call is TRBV7-6, the J call TRBJ2-3; 11 nucleotides match TRBD2. The clonotype was recovered from a human patient who received a liver transplant. Some T cells may be the graft donor's. Material: CD8+ T cells from blood, obtained at the 22-month timepoint. The CDR3: CASSNPQNIAGGSTDTQYF. DNA for the CDR3: TGTGCCAGCAGCAATCCTCAAAATATAGCGGGAGGGTCCACAGATACGCAGTATTTT.